This entry lists 21 T cell receptor beta chains sequenced from one sample in a study of Graves' ophthalmopathy and Graves' hyperthyroidism. RNA transcripts were the source from which TCR beta CDR3 regions were amplified. The first round was an RT-PCR with HTBI primers, and the second round was a multiplex PCR. TCRdb re-derived calls from the multiplex PCR reads in MiXCR, one entry per CDR3 protein. The sample lists roughly 420,000 distinct CDR3 sequences, roughly 20% occurring once. Input material: peripheral blood. These receptors were obtained from a woman between 18 and 29 years old with stable Graves' hyperthyroidism.

A few counts support this clonotype. The V call is TRBV3-1, the J call TRBJ1-1; 7 nucleotides match TRBD1. Germline V gene lookup returns CDR1 LGHDT and CDR2 YNNKEL (reference sequence). The CDR3 loop spans 16 amino acids. The trim removed 1 base at V and 1 base at J, leaving 6 bases unmatched. The chain's CDR3 is CASSQGDRARNTEAFF. The CDR3 bases are TGTGCCAGCAGCCAAGGAGACAGGGCCCGGAACACTGAAGCTTTCTTT.

Many counts were recorded for this clonotype. The chain couples TRBV6-2 or TRBV6-3 to TRBJ2-2; TRBD2 agrees at 9 bases. The trim removed 6 bases at V and 0 bases at J, leaving 5 bases unmatched. The CDR3 sequence is 16 residues long. Germline values: CDR1 MNHEY, CDR2 SVGEGT. The CDR3 DNA sequence: TGTGCCAGCAGCTTAGCGGGAGTCACGAACACCGGGGAGCTGTTTTTT. Protein sequence: CASSLAGVTNTGELFF.

This clonotype has a count of ten or more. CDR3 sequence (DNA): TGTGCCAGCAGTTTATCCTGGTCCGGGGGAAACATTCAGTACTTC. Protein: CASSLSWSGGNIQYF. The rearrangement links TRBV28 to TRBJ2-4, with D possibly matching TRBD2 (6 bases). CDR3 length: 15 residues. Germline loops: CDR1 MDHEN, CDR2 SYDVKM. V dropped 1 base and J dropped 6 bases, with 13 bases sitting between them. The full variable domain, in which reference TRBV28 and TRBJ2-4 provide the parts outside the CDR3, is DVKVTQSSRYLVKRTGEKVFLECVQDMDHENMFWYRQDPGLGLRLIYFSYDVKMKEKGDIPEGYSVSREKKERFSLILESASTNQTSMYLCASSLSWSGGNIQYFGAGTRLSVL.

This clonotype occurred many times. The rearrangement links TRBV27 to TRBJ2-7; possibly TRBD2 for D (5 bases). The germline gives CDR1 MNHEY, CDR2 SMNVEV (reference sequence). CDR3 size: 15 residues. Trimming took 1 base from V and 0 from J, leaving 10 bases between them. This CDR3 is CASSLLASSSYEQYF. For the CDR3, the DNA is TGTGCCAGCAGTTTATTAGCGTCTAGCTCCTACGAGCAGTACTTC.

At least ten counts were recorded for this clonotype. This chain uses TRBV7-8 with TRBJ2-7; D may be TRBD1 (6 bases). Germline CDR1 reads SGHVS; CDR2 reads FQNEAQ. The CDR3 is 13 residues long. The V end was cut by 11 bases, the J end by 6 bases, with 20 bases between. CDR3 in DNA: TGTGCCTGCGGACAGCGGCTGGTTCCCGAGCAGTACTTC. Its protein product is CACGQRLVPEQYF.

This clonotype was found many times. In DNA, the CDR3 is TGCAGTGCTAGAGATTGGATGGGCAGGGGCCACGAGCAGTACTTC. Amino acids: CSARDWMGRGHEQYF. The rearrangement uses TRBV20-1 and TRBJ2-7; D is possibly TRBD1 (6 bases). Between the trimmed V and J ends, which lost 0 bases and 5 bases, there was a span of 17 bases. This CDR3 is 15 amino acids long. Germline CDR1 reads DFQATT; CDR2 reads SNEGSKA (reference sequence).

There are many counts of this clonotype. J is TRBJ2-2 and V is TRBV6-5; 12 bases are shared with TRBD2. The V gene's germline CDR1 is MNHEY and CDR2 SVGAGI. The length of the CDR3 is 14 residues. Trimming removed 6 bases from V and 5 bases from J; junction bases left unmatched: 1. In DNA form, the CDR3 reads TGTGCCAGCAGCGGGACTAGCGGGACCGGGGAGCTGTTTTTT. This gives the protein CASSGTSGTGELFF.

Ten or more counts support this clonotype. V gene TRBV11-2 combines with J gene TRBJ1-1, with 10 nucleotides matching TRBD1. Germline V gene lookup returns CDR1 SGHAT and CDR2 FQNNGV. Trimming cost V 2 bases and J 0 bases; bases outside gene matches: 3. The CDR3 is made up of 16 amino acids. In DNA form, the CDR3 reads TGTGCCAGCAGCTTAAGGACAGGGGGGTTGAACACTGAAGCTTTCTTT. Translating it yields CASSLRTGGLNTEAFF.

Ten or more counts support this clonotype. V gene TRBV7-6 combines with J gene TRBJ2-2; 8 nucleotides match TRBD2. The CDR3 totals 15 residues. The germline V gene has CDR1 SGHVS and CDR2 FNYEAQ. Unmatched junction bases numbered 8, after V lost 4 bases and J lost 7 bases. The CDR3 DNA sequence: TGTGCCAGCAGCTCAATGAGCGGGAGTGACGGGGAGCTGTTTTTT. Translated, it gives CASSSMSGSDGELFF. The full variable domain, in which reference TRBV7-6 and TRBJ2-2 provide the parts outside the CDR3, is GAGVSQSPRYKVTKRGQDVALRCDPISGHVSLYWYRQALGQGPEFLTYFNYEAQQDKSGLPNDRFSAERPEGSISTLTIQRTEQRDSAMYRCASSSMSGSDGELFFGEGSRLTVL.

The chain carries TRBV6-1 and TRBJ2-7; D is possibly TRBD1 (6 bases). V was cut by 7 bases and J by 3 bases, with 16 bases left in between. The CDR3 is made up of 14 amino acids. From germline, CDR1 is MNHNS and CDR2 SASEGT. DNA for the CDR3: TGTGCCAGCAAAGAGGCAGGGGAACGCTACGAGCAGTACTTC. It codes for CASKEAGERYEQYF.

This clonotype was observed at least ten times. The chain couples TRBV10-3 to TRBJ1-1, with a tentative D call TRBD1 (5 bases). The CDR3 sequence is 13 residues long. The ends were cut back, 7 bases at V and 1 base at J, with 10 bases in the middle. Germline CDR1 reads ENHRY; CDR2 reads SYGVKD. The CDR3: CAITTDRNTEAFF. The DNA of the CDR3 is TGTGCCATCACTACCGACAGGAACACTGAAGCTTTCTTT.

The chain is built from TRBV30 and TRBJ1-2; 8 bases are a match to TRBD1. CDR1 and CDR2 (germline): GTSNPN, SVGIG (reference sequence). CDR3 length: 14 residues. The J segment lost 0 bases and the V segment lost 3 bases, leaving 3 bases of the junction unmatched. The CDR3 here is CAWSGQGANYGYTF. The DNA for the CDR3 is TGTGCCTGGAGCGGACAGGGAGCTAACTATGGCTACACCTTC. Full variable domain (rest looked up from reference TRBV30 and TRBJ1-2): SQTIHQWPATLVQPVGSPLSLECTVEGTSNPNLYWYRQAAGRGLQLLFYSVGIGQISSEVPQNLSASRPQDRQFILSSKKLLLSDSGFYLCAWSGQGANYGYTFGSGTRLTVV.

V usage is TRBV12-3 or TRBV12-4 and J usage is TRBJ2-2; 9 bases map to TRBD1. V lost 3 bases, J lost 7 bases, and 6 bases stayed unmatched. This CDR3 contains 15 residues. The CDR3 loop is CASSFTGGVGGELFF. CDR3 in DNA: TGTGCCAGCAGTTTCACAGGGGGCGTCGGCGGGGAGCTGTTTTTT.

This clonotype was counted a few times. V gene TRBV20-1 combines with J gene TRBJ2-7, with D hard to call. Trimming cost V 1 base and J 4 bases, with 11 bases left between them. Germline lookup yields CDR1 DFQATT and CDR2 SNEGSKA (reference sequence). CDR3 length equals 13 residues. CDR3 nucleotide sequence: TGCAGTGCTAGAGGACTTGCCATATACGAGCAGTACTTC. Its protein is CSARGLAIYEQYF.

This clonotype has at least ten counts. The rearrangement joins TRBV7-8 to TRBJ2-3; no clear D gene. The CDR3 spans 16 residues. The ends were cut back, 2 bases at V and 6 bases at J, with 18 bases in the middle. Germline CDR1 and CDR2: SGHVS and FQNEAQ. CDR3: CASSLSIRVTSDTQYF. Written as DNA, the CDR3 is TGTGCCAGCAGCTTATCTATACGGGTTACTTCGGATACGCAGTATTTT.

This clonotype was observed at least ten times. The CDR3 spells CASSQDRSQPQHF. The CDR3 DNA is TGTGCCAGCAGCCAAGATCGTAGCCAGCCCCAGCATTTT. The J gene is TRBJ1-5, the V gene TRBV3-1; no firm D call. The CDR3 extends over 13 amino acids. Per the germline V gene, CDR1 is LGHDT and CDR2 is YNNKEL (reference sequence). Trimming pared 0 bases from V and 7 bases from J, leaving 7 bases between. Variable domain in full (rest from reference TRBV3-1 and TRBJ1-5): DTAVSQTPKYLVTQMGNDKSIKCEQNLGHDTMYWYKQDSKKFLKIMFSYNNKELIINETVPNRFSPKSPDKAHLNLHINSLELGDSAVYFCASSQDRSQPQHFGDGTRLSIL.

This clonotype was picked up many times. The chain is built from TRBV28 and TRBJ1-1; weak D call: TRBD1 (6 bases). This CDR3 is 16 amino acids long. Germline V CDR1 and CDR2: MDHEN, SYDVKM. Trimming took 5 bases from V and 3 from J, leaving 19 bases between them. CDR3 sequence (DNA): TGTGCCAGCAGTCGCGGGGCGGGGGGCTTGTACACTGAAGCTTTCTTT. Amino acids: CASSRGAGGLYTEAFF.

The chain recombines TRBV11-2 with TRBJ2-2, with no clear D. The CDR3 is 13 residues long. CDR1 is SGHAT and CDR2 is FQNNGV in the germline V gene. V dropped 0 bases and J dropped 7 bases, with 6 bases sitting between them. CDR3 bases: TGTGCCAGCAGCTTAGAAATAGACGGGGAGCTGTTTTTT. Its translation: CASSLEIDGELFF.

The chain joins TRBV6-5 to TRBJ2-5, with 7 bases identical to TRBD1. The V gene end was trimmed by 0 bases and the J gene end by 5 bases; junction bases not matched to a gene: 3. The V gene's germline CDR1 is MNHEY and CDR2 SVGAGI. This CDR3 contains 14 residues. Here the CDR3 DNA reads TGTGCCAGCAGTTACTCGGGACAGTTCGAGACCCAGTACTTC. As protein: CASSYSGQFETQYF.

At least ten counts were recorded for this clonotype. The chain joins TRBV12-3 or TRBV12-4 to TRBJ2-2; 7 nucleotides agree with TRBD2. The CDR3 runs to 17 residues. V lost 3 bases and J lost 2; bases outside the gene matches: 9. The CDR3 is CASSFSPTSRNTGELFF. The CDR3 nucleotides read TGTGCCAGCAGTTTCTCCCCGACTAGCCGAAACACCGGGGAGCTGTTTTTT.

This clonotype was counted between two and nine times. This sequence joins TRBV3-1 and TRBJ2-7; 11 nucleotides agree with TRBD2. Per germline, CDR1 LGHDT and CDR2 YNNKEL (reference sequence). The CDR3 covers 16 residues. V dropped 0 bases and J dropped 9; count of bases not matched to a gene: 10. CDR3 in amino acids: CASSQDLTSGTVGQYF. For the CDR3, the DNA is TGTGCCAGCAGCCAAGATTTGACTAGCGGGACGGTGGGGCAGTACTTC.